This paragraph covers one T cell receptor (beta chain) sequence. The sample originates from a study of T cell responses to AZD1222 COVID-19 vaccine. V was shortened by 6 bases and J by 7 bases, with 13 bases between the two germline ends. CDR1 and CDR2 from the germline V gene are ENHRY and SYGVKD. This CDR3 is 14 amino acids long. Profiled with immunoSEQ multiplex PCR; TCRdb holds only in-frame clones, not every one. The table includes about 110,000 clones, around 89% detected once. The source is an adult in good health. V gene TRBV10-3 combines with J gene TRBJ1-6; tentatively, D is TRBD1 (5 bases). Sequenced here: peripheral blood, sampled on day 0 of AZD1222 vaccination. CDR3 region: CAIRTGTENSPLHF. CDR3 bases: TGTGCCATCAGAACCGGGACGGAGAATTCACCCCTCCACTTT.